These 28 T cell receptor beta chains came from one sample sequenced in a study of T-cell reconstitution after alpha-beta-depleted transplantation in children (dated by TCRdb to 2016 to 2018). The treatment or condition label, as the study defines it: allogeneic hematopoietic cell transplantation with graft depleted of TCRalphabeta T cells and CD19 B cells. Libraries were built with PCR. Sequencer: Illumina HiSeq 2500. TCR library preparation used molecular barcoding, with unique molecular identifiers applied to normalize quantification of the TCRbeta repertoire. TCRdb redid the processing of the public reads, applying fastp at Q25 and MiXCR, and retained in-frame beta chains. Entries are consolidated by CDR3 protein sequence, retaining the most common genes and DNA. This sample lists about a million distinct CDR3 sequences; roughly 29% were detected once. The top ten clonotypes cover 25% to 35% of the sample.

This specimen was PBMCs, mostly from graft donor cells, taken 360 days after TCRalphabeta/CD19-depleted stem cell transplant. Receptor source: a boy younger than two who had a stem cell transplant for SCID, so the T cells may come from the graft donor.

The chain carries TRBV12-3 or TRBV12-4 and TRBJ1-1, with TRBD1 identical over 8 bases. This CDR3 contains 16 residues. Trimming took 6 bases from V and 0 from J; bases not matched to a gene: 9. CDR3 sequence reads: CASSRTGISMNTEAFF. The CDR3 coding sequence is TGTGCCAGCAGCAGGACAGGGATTAGTATGAACACTGAAGCTTTCTTT.

The chain has TRBV12-3 or TRBV12-4 and TRBJ2-2; D tentatively reads TRBD1 or TRBD2 (5 bases each). The CDR3 contains 18 residues. Deletions cut 5 bases from V and 1 base from J, with 20 bases between. CDR3 amino acids: CASSTYTKGRKNTGELFF. As DNA, the CDR3 is TGTGCCAGCAGTACGTATACTAAGGGACGGAAGAACACCGGGGAGCTGTTTTTT.

This clonotype was seen a few times. The chain links TRBV10-2 to TRBJ2-7; D is uncertain. Germline V gene data show CDR1 as WSHSY and CDR2 as SAAADI. This CDR3 is 12 amino acids long. Deletions cut 6 bases from V and 7 bases from J, with 13 bases between. As DNA, the CDR3 is TGCGCCAGCAGCCCGGACGGGTGGGAGCAGTACTTC. As protein: CASSPDGWEQYF.

The chain uses TRBV7-8 and TRBJ2-1, with D tentatively TRBD1 (6 bases). V was trimmed by 2 bases and J by 8 bases, leaving 16 bases between them. CDR1 is SGHVS, CDR2 FQNEAQ, per germline. This CDR3 has 15 residues. The CDR3 DNA is TGTGCCAGCAGCTTATCGAGGCAGGGGTGGGATGAGCAGTTCTTC. Translation: CASSLSRQGWDEQFF.

This chain connects TRBV7-2 to TRBJ1-1, with TRBD1 matching 7 bases. The ends lost 5 bases at V and 4 bases at J; junction bases unmatched: 4. The CDR3 extends over 13 amino acids. In germline, CDR1 is SGHTA, CDR2 FQGNSA. The CDR3 DNA reads as TGTGCCAGCAGCCGACAGGGCCCCACTGAAGCTTTCTTT. Its protein product is CASSRQGPTEAFF.

V gene TRBV12-3 or TRBV12-4 combines with J gene TRBJ1-1, with 8 bases that match TRBD1. This CDR3 spans 15 amino acids. V lost 3 bases to trimming and J lost 3 bases; unmatched junction nucleotides: 6. This CDR3 is CASSLDRVMYTEAFF. CDR3 bases: TGTGCCAGCAGTTTGGACAGGGTAATGTACACTGAAGCTTTCTTT.

V gene TRBV20-1 combines with J gene TRBJ2-4, with D perhaps assigned TRBD1 or TRBD2 (6 bases each). Trimming stripped 3 bases from V and 5 bases from J, with 11 bases between. The CDR3 runs to 13 residues. The germline gives CDR1 DFQATT, CDR2 SNEGSKA (reference sequence). The CDR3 is CSASAGGENIQYF. The CDR3 nucleotides read TGCAGTGCTAGTGCCGGGGGCGAAAACATTCAGTACTTC.

This clonotype has a handful of counts. The chain links TRBV7-6 to TRBJ1-1, with D possibly TRBD1 on 5 matching bases. The CDR3 has 15 amino acids. Germline assignment: CDR1 SGHVS and CDR2 FNYEAQ. V lost 4 bases to trimming and J lost 1 base, with 13 bases between them. CDR3 coding DNA: TGTGCCAGCAGCTCCGGCCGGGGGTGGAACACTGAAGCTTTCTTT. The encoded protein is CASSSGRGWNTEAFF. The full variable domain, with the rest looked up from reference TRBV7-6 and TRBJ1-1, is GAGVSQSPRYKVTKRGQDVALRCDPISGHVSLYWYRQALGQGPEFLTYFNYEAQQDKSGLPNDRFSAERPEGSISTLTIQRTEQRDSAMYRCASSSGRGWNTEAFFGQGTRLTVV.

This clonotype has only a few counts. CDR3 DNA sequence: TGTGCCAGCAGCTTCGGATGGACCGGGGAGCTGTTTTTT. Amino acids: CASSFGWTGELFF. The genes are TRBV5-5 and TRBJ2-2; no reliable D call. CDR3 length: 13 residues. The V gene's germline CDR1 is SGHKS and CDR2 YYEKEE (reference sequence). Trimming took 2 bases from V and 5 from J, leaving 7 bases between them.

This clonotype was picked up many times. V usage is TRBV24-1 and J usage is TRBJ2-5; D remains unclear. Trimming cost V 6 bases and J 5 bases, with 6 bases left between them. CDR3 length: 11 residues. Germline V lookup: CDR1 KGHDR, CDR2 SFDVKD. CDR3: CATSPGETQYF. The CDR3 DNA reads TGTGCCACCAGTCCCGGGGAGACCCAGTACTTC.

V gene TRBV28 combines with J gene TRBJ2-1, with a possible D match to TRBD2 (6 bases). The length of the CDR3 is 18 residues. Looked up from germline, CDR1 is MDHEN and CDR2 is SYDVKM. The V end lost 3 bases, the J end lost 10 bases, and 28 bases lay between the germline ends. The chain's CDR3 is CASSLAPAGSESDYEQFF. The CDR3 nucleotides are TGTGCCAGCAGTTTGGCCCCAGCCGGGAGTGAGTCCGACTACGAGCAGTTCTTC.

The chain carries TRBV20-1 and TRBJ1-1, with 8 bases aligning to TRBD1. The CDR3 extends over 14 amino acids. Germline V gene lookup returns CDR1 DFQATT and CDR2 SNEGSKA (reference sequence). The J segment lost 4 bases and the V segment lost 6 bases, leaving 10 bases of the junction unmatched. In DNA, the CDR3 is TGCAGTGCCGCACCAGACAGGGGCCTCACTGAAGCTTTCTTT. Protein: CSAAPDRGLTEAFF.

Many counts were recorded for this clonotype. The chain couples TRBV5-5 to TRBJ2-7, with TRBD2 as a possible D gene (6 bases). V lost 1 base to trimming and J lost 9 bases, with 14 bases between them. Germline V gives CDR1 SGHKS, CDR2 YYEKEE (reference sequence). This CDR3 spans 13 amino acids. CDR3 loop: CASSLRPSGGQYF. DNA of the CDR3: TGTGCCAGCAGCTTGAGACCCTCCGGGGGGCAGTACTTC.

In this sample, this clonotype turned up a few times. J is TRBJ1-2 and V is TRBV5-1, with D hard to call. In germline, CDR1 is SGHRS, CDR2 YFSETQ. The V end lost 1 base, the J end lost 2 bases, and 12 bases lay between the germline ends. The CDR3 has 15 amino acids. CDR3 coding DNA: TGCGCCAGCAGCTTGACCCACGGCACGAACTATGGCTACACCTTC. Translating it yields CASSLTHGTNYGYTF.

The V and J genes are TRBV12-3 or TRBV12-4 and TRBJ2-1; 7 bases map to TRBD1. The CDR3 sequence is 15 residues long. V gave up 6 bases and J gave up 10 bases; unmatched junction bases: 15. CDR3 bases: TGTGCCAGCAGAAGACAGGGTGGCCTTTACTCGGAGCAGTTCTTC. It codes for CASRRQGGLYSEQFF.

This clonotype was seen many times. This sequence joins TRBV15 and TRBJ1-1; D uncertain. CDR3 length: 13 residues. Germline V gene sequence: CDR1 LNHNV, CDR2 YYDKDF (reference sequence). Trimming cost V 4 bases and J 8 bases, with 14 bases left between them. The CDR3 coding sequence is TGTGCCACCAGCAAAACAAGCGGTGGGGAAGCTTTCTTT. As protein: CATSKTSGGEAFF.

V is TRBV6-1 and J is TRBJ2-5; no definite D call. The ends were cut back, 5 bases at V and 5 bases at J, with 15 bases in the middle. This CDR3 has 14 residues. Germline V lookup: CDR1 MNHNS, CDR2 SASEGT. CDR3 sequence: CASSPPRAVETQYF. In DNA form, the CDR3 reads TGTGCCAGCAGTCCCCCTCGGGCAGTGGAGACCCAGTACTTC.

This sequence joins TRBV20-1 and TRBJ1-3; a weak D match, TRBD1 (5 bases). The germline CDR1 and CDR2 sequences are DFQATT and SNEGSKA (reference sequence). The CDR3 is made up of 14 amino acids. The V end was cut by 1 base, the J end by 4 bases, with 11 bases between. CDR3 amino acids: CSARVPGFGNTIYF. CDR3 nucleotide sequence: TGCAGTGCTAGAGTCCCAGGGTTCGGAAACACCATATATTTT.

There are a few counts of this clonotype. The V gene is TRBV4-2, the J gene TRBJ2-7; D may be TRBD2 (6 bases). This CDR3 comprises 16 residues. V lost 4 bases to trimming and J lost 0 bases, with 16 bases between them. Looked up from germline, CDR1 is LGHNA and CDR2 is YNFKEQ. CDR3 sequence (DNA): TGTGCCAGCAGCCCCCCGGTCCTAGCGAGCTCCTACGAGCAGTACTTC. It codes for CASSPPVLASSYEQYF.

This clonotype has only a few counts. The chain employs TRBV20-1 and TRBJ2-1; D might be TRBD2 (6 bases). This CDR3 contains 12 residues. Germline V lookup: CDR1 DFQATT, CDR2 SNEGSKA (reference sequence). V was cut by 5 bases and J by 10 bases, with 15 bases left in between. DNA for the CDR3: TGCAGTGCTTTCCACTATGGGGGGGAGCAGTTCTTC. It is translated as CSAFHYGGEQFF.

This sequence joins TRBV27 and TRBJ2-7; D possibly corresponds to TRBD1 (5 bases). CDR3 length equals 14 residues. V was trimmed by 2 bases and J by 0 bases, leaving 8 bases between them. Germline values: CDR1 MNHEY, CDR2 SMNVEV (reference sequence). The CDR3 nucleotides read TGTGCCAGCAGTTTAAGGGGTAACTCCTACGAGCAGTACTTC. Protein sequence: CASSLRGNSYEQYF.

This clonotype showed up just a few times. In DNA form, the CDR3 reads TGCAGTGCCCGAGGGACTAGTTCCGTGGAGGGGGAGCTGTTTTTT. Translating gives CSARGTSSVEGELFF. The chain combines TRBV20-1 with TRBJ2-2, with TRBD2 matching over 8 bases. The length of the CDR3 is 15 residues. In germline, CDR1 is DFQATT, CDR2 SNEGSKA (reference sequence). J was trimmed by 8 bases and V by 6 bases; bases with no gene match: 14.

Ten or more counts support this clonotype. V gene TRBV7-2 combines with J gene TRBJ2-3; D possibly matches TRBD1 or TRBD2 (5 bases each). Germline V gene data show CDR1 as SGHTA and CDR2 as FQGNSA. Trimming removed 0 bases from V and 6 bases from J, with 13 bases in between. This CDR3 contains 15 residues. DNA for the CDR3: TGTGCCAGCAGCTTAGCGTCGAGGGGAAGCGATACGCAGTATTTT. It yields the protein CASSLASRGSDTQYF.

This clonotype was picked up a small number of times. CDR3 sequence (DNA): TGTGCCAGCAGCCCCTGGTTTAGGCTACTAGCCAAAAACATTCAGTACTTC. This gives the protein CASSPWFRLLAKNIQYF. The V gene is TRBV28, the J gene TRBJ2-4; D is unclear. The CDR3 covers 17 residues. Germline assignment: CDR1 MDHEN and CDR2 SYDVKM. Trimming took 6 bases from V and 0 from J, leaving 18 bases between them.

The V call is TRBV4-3, the J call TRBJ2-2, with D unclear. The germline V gene has CDR1 LGHNA and CDR2 YSLEER. The ends were cut back, 5 bases at V and 5 bases at J, with 12 bases in the middle. This CDR3 contains 14 residues. CDR3 residues: CASSWQIPTGELFF. CDR3 bases: TGCGCCAGCAGCTGGCAGATCCCGACCGGGGAGCTGTTTTTT.

CDR3 protein: CSARVPHQGGTEAFF. The CDR3, as DNA: TGCAGTGCTAGAGTCCCCCACCAAGGGGGGACTGAAGCTTTCTTT. The chain has TRBV20-1 and TRBJ1-1, with a weak D call TRBD1 (6 bases). Trimming removed 1 base from V and 5 bases from J, with 17 bases in between. Germline loops: CDR1 DFQATT, CDR2 SNEGSKA (reference sequence). The CDR3 consists of 15 residues.

The chain carries TRBV5-1 and TRBJ2-3; D uncertain. Germline-derived CDR1 and CDR2 are SGHRS and YFSETQ. The V end lost 7 bases, the J end lost 0 bases, and 15 bases lay between the germline ends. There are 15 residues in the CDR3. CDR3 protein: CASSLTTTSTDTQYF. In DNA form, the CDR3 reads TGCGCCAGCTCCCTTACTACTACGAGCACAGATACGCAGTATTTT. The variable domain in full, completed from reference TRBV5-1 and TRBJ2-3, reads KAGVTQTPRYLIKTRGQQVTLSCSPISGHRSVSWYQQTPGQGLQFLFEYFSETQRNKGNFPGRFSGRQFSNSRSEMNVSTLELGDSALYLCASSLTTTSTDTQYFGPGTRLTVL.

This clonotype was counted only a few times. V is TRBV6-1 and J is TRBJ1-5; D may be TRBD1 (5 bases). The CDR3 runs to 15 residues. V lost 6 bases and J 3 bases, leaving 15 bases between the germline ends. Germline V gene sequence: CDR1 MNHNS, CDR2 SASEGT. The CDR3 protein is CASSKLGGYNQPQHF. The CDR3 DNA is TGTGCCAGCAGCAAGTTGGGGGGGTACAATCAGCCCCAGCATTTT.